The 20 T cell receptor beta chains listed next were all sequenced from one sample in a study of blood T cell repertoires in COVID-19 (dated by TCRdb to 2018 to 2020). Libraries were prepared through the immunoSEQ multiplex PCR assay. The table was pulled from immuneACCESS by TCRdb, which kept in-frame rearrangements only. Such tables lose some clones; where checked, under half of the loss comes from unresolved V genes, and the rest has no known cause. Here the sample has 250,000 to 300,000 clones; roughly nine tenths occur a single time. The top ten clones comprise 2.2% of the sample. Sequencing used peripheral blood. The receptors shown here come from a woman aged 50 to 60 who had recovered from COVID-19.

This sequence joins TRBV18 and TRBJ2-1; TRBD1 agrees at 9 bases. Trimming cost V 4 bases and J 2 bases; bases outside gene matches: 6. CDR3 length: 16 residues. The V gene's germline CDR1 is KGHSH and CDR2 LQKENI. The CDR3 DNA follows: TGTGCCAGCTCACTTTTGGGGACAGGGACCTACAATGAGCAGTTCTTC. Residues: CASSLLGTGTYNEQFF.

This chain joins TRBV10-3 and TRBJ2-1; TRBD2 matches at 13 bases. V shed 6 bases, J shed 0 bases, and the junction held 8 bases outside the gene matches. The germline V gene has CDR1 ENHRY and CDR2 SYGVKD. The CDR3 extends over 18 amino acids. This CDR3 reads CAIRRTSGGLSSYNEQFF. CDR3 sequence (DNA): TGTGCCATCAGGAGGACTAGCGGGGGACTCAGCTCCTACAATGAGCAGTTCTTC.

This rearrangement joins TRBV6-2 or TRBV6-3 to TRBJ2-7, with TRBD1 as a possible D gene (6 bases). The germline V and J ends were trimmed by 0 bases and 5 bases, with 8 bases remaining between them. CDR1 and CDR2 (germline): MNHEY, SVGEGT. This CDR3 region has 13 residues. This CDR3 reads CASSYSTGNEQYF. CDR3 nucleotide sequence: TGTGCCAGCAGTTACTCAACAGGGAACGAGCAGTACTTC.

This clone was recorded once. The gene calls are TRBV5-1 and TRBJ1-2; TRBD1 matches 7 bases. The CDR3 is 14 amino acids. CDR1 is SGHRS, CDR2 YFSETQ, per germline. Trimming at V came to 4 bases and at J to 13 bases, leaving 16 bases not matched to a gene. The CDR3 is CASSHPGTESLLTF. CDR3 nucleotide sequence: TGCGCCAGCAGCCACCCCGGGACAGAGTCCCTCCTCACCTTC.

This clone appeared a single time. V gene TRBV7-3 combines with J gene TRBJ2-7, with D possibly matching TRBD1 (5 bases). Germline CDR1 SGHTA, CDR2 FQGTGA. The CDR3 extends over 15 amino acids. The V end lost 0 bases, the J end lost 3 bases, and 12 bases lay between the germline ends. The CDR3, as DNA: TGTGCCAGCAGCTTAACGCCTAGGGGTTTCTACGAGCAGTACTTC. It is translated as CASSLTPRGFYEQYF.

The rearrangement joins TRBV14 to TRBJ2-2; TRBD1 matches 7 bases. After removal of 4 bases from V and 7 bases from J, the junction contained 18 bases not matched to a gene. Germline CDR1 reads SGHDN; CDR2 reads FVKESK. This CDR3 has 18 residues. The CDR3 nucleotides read TGTGCCAGCAGCCGCAGCATGACAGGGTTGGTGAGAATCGGGGAGCTGTTTTTT. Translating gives CASSRSMTGLVRIGELFF. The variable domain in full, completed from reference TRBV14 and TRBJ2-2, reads EAGVTQFPSHSVIEKGQTVTLRCDPISGHDNLYWYRRVMGKEIKFLLHFVKESKQDESGMPNNRFLAERTGGTYSTLKVQPAELEDSGVYFCASSRSMTGLVRIGELFFGEGSRLTVL.

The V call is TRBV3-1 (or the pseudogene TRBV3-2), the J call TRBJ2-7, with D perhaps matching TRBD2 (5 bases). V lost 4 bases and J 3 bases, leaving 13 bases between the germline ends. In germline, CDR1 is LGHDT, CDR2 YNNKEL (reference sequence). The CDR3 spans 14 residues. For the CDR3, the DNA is TGTGCCAGCAGCCGAGGTCGGACTGGCTACGAGCAGTACTTC. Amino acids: CASSRGRTGYEQYF.

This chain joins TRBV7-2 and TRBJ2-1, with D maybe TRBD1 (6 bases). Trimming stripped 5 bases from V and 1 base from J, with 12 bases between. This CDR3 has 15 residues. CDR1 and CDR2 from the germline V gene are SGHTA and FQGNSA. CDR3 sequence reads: CASSTSGTSYNEQFF. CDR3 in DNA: TGTGCCAGCAGCACCTCCGGGACATCCTACAATGAGCAGTTCTTC. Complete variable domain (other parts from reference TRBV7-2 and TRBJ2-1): GAGVSQSPSNKVTEKGKDVELRCDPISGHTALYWYRQSLGQGLEFLIYFQGNSAPDKSGLPSDRFSAERTGGSVSTLTIQRTQQEDSAVYLCASSTSGTSYNEQFFGPGTRLTVL.

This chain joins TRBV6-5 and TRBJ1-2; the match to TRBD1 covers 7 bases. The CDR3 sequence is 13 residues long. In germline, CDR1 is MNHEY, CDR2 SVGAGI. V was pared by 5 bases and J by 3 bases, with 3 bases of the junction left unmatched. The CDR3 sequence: CASSRQGDYGYTF. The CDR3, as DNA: TGTGCCAGCAGTAGACAGGGCGACTATGGCTACACCTTC.

This CDR3 reads CASGRQASTEAFF. CDR3 DNA: TGTGCCAGCGGCAGACAGGCGAGCACTGAAGCTTTCTTT. The chain employs TRBV3-1 (or the pseudogene TRBV3-2) and TRBJ1-1, with D perhaps TRBD1 (6 bases). This CDR3 region has 13 residues. Germline lookup yields CDR1 LGHDT and CDR2 YNNKEL (reference sequence). Deletions cut 8 bases from V and 4 bases from J, with 14 bases between.

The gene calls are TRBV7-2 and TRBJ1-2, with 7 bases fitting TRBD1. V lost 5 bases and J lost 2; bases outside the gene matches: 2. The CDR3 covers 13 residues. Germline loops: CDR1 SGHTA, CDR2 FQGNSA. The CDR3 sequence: CASSGQVNYGYTF. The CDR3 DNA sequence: TGTGCCAGCAGCGGACAGGTCAACTATGGCTACACCTTC.

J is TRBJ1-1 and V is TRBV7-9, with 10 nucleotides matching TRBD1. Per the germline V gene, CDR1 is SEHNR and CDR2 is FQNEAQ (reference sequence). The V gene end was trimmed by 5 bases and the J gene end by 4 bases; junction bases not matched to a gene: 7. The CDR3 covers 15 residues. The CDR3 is CASSETGGLGTEAFF. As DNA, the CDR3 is TGTGCCAGCAGCGAGACAGGGGGCCTGGGCACTGAAGCTTTCTTT.

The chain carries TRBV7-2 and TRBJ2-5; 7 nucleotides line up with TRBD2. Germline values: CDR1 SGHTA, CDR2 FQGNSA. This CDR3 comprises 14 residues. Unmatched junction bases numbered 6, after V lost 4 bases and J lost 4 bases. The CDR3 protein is CASSSLAGAETQYF. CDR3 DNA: TGTGCCAGCAGCTCTCTGGCGGGAGCAGAGACCCAGTACTTC.

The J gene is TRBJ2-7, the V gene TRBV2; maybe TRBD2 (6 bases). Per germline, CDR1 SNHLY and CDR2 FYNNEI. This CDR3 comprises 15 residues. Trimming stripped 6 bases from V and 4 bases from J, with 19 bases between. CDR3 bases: TGTGCCAGCAGGCGAGGAGGGATGAATGAATACGAGCAGTACTTC. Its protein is CASRRGGMNEYEQYF. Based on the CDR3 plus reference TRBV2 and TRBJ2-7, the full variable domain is EPEVTQTPSHQVTQMGQEVILRCVPISNHLYFYWYRQILGQKVEFLVSFYNNEISEKSEIFDDQFSVERPDGSNFTLKIRSTKLEDSAMYFCASRRGGMNEYEQYFGPGTRLTVT.

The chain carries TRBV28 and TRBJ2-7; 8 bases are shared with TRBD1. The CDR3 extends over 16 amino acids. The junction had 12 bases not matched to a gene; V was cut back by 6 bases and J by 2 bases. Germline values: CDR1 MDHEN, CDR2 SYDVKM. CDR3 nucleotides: TGTGCCAGCAGATCCCCCGGGACAGGTTTTACCTACGAGCAGTACTTC. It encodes CASRSPGTGFTYEQYF. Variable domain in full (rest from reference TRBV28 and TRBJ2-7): DVKVTQSSRYLVKRTGEKVFLECVQDMDHENMFWYRQDPGLGLRLIYFSYDVKMKEKGDIPEGYSVSREKKERFSLILESASTNQTSMYLCASRSPGTGFTYEQYFGPGTRLTVT.

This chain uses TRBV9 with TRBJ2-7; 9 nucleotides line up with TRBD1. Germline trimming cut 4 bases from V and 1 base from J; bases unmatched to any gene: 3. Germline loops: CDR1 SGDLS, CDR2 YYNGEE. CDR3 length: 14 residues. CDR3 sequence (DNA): TGTGCCAGCAGCTACGGACAGGGGTCCTACGAGCAGTACTTC. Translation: CASSYGQGSYEQYF. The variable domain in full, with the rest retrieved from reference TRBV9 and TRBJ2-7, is DSGVTQTPKHLITATGQRVTLRCSPRSGDLSVYWYQQSLDQGLQFLIQYYNGEERAKGNILERFSAQQFPDLHSELNLSSLELGDSALYFCASSYGQGSYEQYFGPGTRLTVT.

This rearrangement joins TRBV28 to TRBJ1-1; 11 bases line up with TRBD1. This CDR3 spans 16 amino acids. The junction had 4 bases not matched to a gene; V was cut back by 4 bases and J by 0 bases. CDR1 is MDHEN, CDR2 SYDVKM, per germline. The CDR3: CASSSRDRGVNTEAFF. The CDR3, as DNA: TGTGCCAGCAGTTCCCGGGACAGGGGGGTGAACACTGAAGCTTTCTTT.

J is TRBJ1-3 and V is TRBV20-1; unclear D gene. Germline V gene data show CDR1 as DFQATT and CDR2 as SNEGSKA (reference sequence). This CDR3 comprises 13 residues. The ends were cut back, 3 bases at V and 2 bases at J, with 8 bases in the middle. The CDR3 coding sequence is TGCAGTGCTAGTCGGGGTGCTGGAAACACCATATATTTT. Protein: CSASRGAGNTIYF.

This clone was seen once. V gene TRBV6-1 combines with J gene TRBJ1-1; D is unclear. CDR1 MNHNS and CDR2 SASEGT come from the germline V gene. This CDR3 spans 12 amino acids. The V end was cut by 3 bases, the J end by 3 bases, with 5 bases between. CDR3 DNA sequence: TGTGCCAGCAGTGACGCGTACACTGAAGCTTTCTTT. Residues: CASSDAYTEAFF.

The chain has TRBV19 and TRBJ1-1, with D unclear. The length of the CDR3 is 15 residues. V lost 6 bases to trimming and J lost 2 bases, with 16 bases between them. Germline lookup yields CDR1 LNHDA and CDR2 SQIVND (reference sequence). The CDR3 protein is CASSNQQFLNTEAFF. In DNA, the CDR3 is TGTGCCAGTAGCAATCAACAGTTCCTCAACACTGAAGCTTTCTTT.